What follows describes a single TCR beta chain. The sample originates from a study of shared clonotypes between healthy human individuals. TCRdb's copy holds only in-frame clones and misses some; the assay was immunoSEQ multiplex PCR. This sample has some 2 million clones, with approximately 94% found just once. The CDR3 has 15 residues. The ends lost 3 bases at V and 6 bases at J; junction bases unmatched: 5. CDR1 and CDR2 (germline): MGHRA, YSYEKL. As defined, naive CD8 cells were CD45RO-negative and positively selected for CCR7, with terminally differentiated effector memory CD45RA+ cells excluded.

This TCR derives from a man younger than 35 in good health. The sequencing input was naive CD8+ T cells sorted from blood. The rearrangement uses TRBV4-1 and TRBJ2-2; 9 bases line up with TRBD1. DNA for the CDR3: TGCGCCAGCAGCCAGACAGGGGGTTATTCCGGGGAGCTGTTTTTT. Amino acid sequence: CASSQTGGYSGELFF.